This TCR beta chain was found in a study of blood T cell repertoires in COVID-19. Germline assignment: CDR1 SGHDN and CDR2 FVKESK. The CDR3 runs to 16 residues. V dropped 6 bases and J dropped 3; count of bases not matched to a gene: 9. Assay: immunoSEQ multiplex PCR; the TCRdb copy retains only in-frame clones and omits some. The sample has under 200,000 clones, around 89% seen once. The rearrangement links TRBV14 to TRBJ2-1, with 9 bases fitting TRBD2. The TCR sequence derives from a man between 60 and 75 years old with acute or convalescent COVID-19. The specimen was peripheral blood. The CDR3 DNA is TGTGCCAGCAGTCGAACAGAGCGGGAGGACTACAATGAGCAGTTCTTC. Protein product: CASSRTEREDYNEQFF.